The sample holds many counts of the clone carrying this T cell receptor beta chain. Its target is unknown. Germline V gives CDR1 MDHEN, CDR2 SYDVKM. The V gene lost 6 bases and the J gene lost 6 bases, with 15 bases spanning the gap. This CDR3 region has 13 residues. Arm-PCR with iRepertoire HTBI primers amplified the CDR3 regions for these TCR beta libraries. MiXCR was run by TCRdb on the multiplex PCR reads, yielding one entry per CDR3 protein. The top ten clones hold around 13% of a sample with roughly 500,000 distinct CDR3 sequences, about 22% of them seen once. Sample time point: persistent/refractory GD, antithyroid drugs over 5 years with positive TRAb. PBMC RNA was the source of the TCR library. This sample was taken from a study of regulatory T cells in long-lasting Graves disease. At the level of the study: With positive TSH receptor antibodies and over 5 years of antithyroid drugs, Graves' disease was considered persistent. The study's findings and limits: Under persistent disease, TRBV28, TRBJ1-2 and TRBJ2-5 were used preferentially. Persistent patients had more shared public clonotypes (under 3,000) than new patients (roughly 940).

The sequence derives from a female donor with Graves disease. The J gene is TRBJ2-7, the V gene TRBV28; D perhaps matches TRBD2 (5 bases). The source was peripheral blood mononuclear cells (PBMCs), collected when the disease was refractory, from a patient treated with antithyroid drugs. The CDR3 nucleotides are TGTGCCAGCAGCCCCCGAAGGAGCGGCGAGCAGTACTTC. Translated: CASSPRRSGEQYF.